This TCR beta chain was captured by sequencing in a study of a mutant IDH1 vaccine in newly diagnosed glioma. Time point reported: week 47, end of study. The study gave 300 ug of mutant IDH1 20-mer peptide per vaccine dose, with topical imiquimod. There were new WHO grade 3 or 4 astrocytomas in the donors, and these were IDH1-mutant and ATRX-lost. With regard to this clone: Its antigen is unknown.

Trimming took off 0 bases at V and 5 bases at J, with 12 bases between the two ends. Germline-derived CDR1 and CDR2 are SGDLS and YYNGEE. The CDR3 has 14 amino acids. Assay: immunoSEQ multiplex PCR; the TCRdb copy retains only in-frame clones and omits some. The repertoire holds approximately 60,000 clones, with over 80% as singletons. The chain links TRBV9 to TRBJ2-7; D is unclear. The source was PBMCs, collected from a glioma patient whose treatment included an IDH1 peptide vaccine. This clonotype was sampled from a man younger than 45 with glioma. The CDR3 nucleotides are TGTGCCAGCAGCGTAGGTCCGGGTATGAACGAGCAGTACTTC. Its translation is CASSVGPGMNEQYF.